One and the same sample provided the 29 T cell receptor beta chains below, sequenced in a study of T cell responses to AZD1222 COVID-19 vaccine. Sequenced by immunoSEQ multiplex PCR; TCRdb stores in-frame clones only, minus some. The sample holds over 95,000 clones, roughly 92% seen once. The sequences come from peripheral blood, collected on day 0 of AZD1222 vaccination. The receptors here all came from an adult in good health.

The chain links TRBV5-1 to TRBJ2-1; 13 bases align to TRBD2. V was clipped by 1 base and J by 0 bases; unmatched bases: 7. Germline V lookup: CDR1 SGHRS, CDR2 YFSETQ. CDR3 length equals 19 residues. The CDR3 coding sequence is TGCGCCAGCAGCTTGACGACTAGCGGGGGGCCAAGCTCCTACAATGAGCAGTTCTTC. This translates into CASSLTTSGGPSSYNEQFF.

CDR3 region: CASSLVSWSGAVGAFF. CDR3 coding DNA: TGTGCCAGCAGCTTAGTATCTTGGTCGGGGGCGGTCGGAGCTTTCTTT. V is TRBV7-8 and J is TRBJ1-1, with TRBD1 as a possible D gene (6 bases). CDR3 length equals 16 residues. Trimming stripped 1 base from V and 10 bases from J, with 22 bases between. Germline V gene data show CDR1 as SGHVS and CDR2 as FQNEAQ. The variable domain in full, with the rest retrieved from reference TRBV7-8 and TRBJ1-1, is GAGVSQSPRYKVAKRGQDVALRCDPISGHVSLFWYQQALGQGPEFLTYFQNEAQLDKSGLPSDRFFAERPEGSVSTLKIQRTQQEDSAVYLCASSLVSWSGAVGAFFGQGTRLTVV.

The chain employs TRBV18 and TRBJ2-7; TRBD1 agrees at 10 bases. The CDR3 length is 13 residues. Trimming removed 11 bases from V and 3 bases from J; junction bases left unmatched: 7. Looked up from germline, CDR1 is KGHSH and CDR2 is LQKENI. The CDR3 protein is CAGDRGKFYEQYF. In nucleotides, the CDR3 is TGTGCCGGGGACAGGGGCAAGTTCTACGAGCAGTACTTC.

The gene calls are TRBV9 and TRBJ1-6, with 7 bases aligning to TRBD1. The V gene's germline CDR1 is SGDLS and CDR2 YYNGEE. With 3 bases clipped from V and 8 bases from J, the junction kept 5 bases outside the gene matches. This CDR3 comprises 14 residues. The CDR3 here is CASSGGGADSPLHF. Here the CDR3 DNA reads TGTGCCAGCAGCGGAGGGGGCGCGGATTCACCCCTCCACTTT.

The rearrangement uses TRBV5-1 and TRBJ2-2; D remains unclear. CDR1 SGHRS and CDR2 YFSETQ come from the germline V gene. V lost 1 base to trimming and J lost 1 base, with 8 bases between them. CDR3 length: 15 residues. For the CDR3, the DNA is TGCGCCAGCAGCTTGCTTTCTGAGAACACCGGGGAGCTGTTTTTT. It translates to CASSLLSENTGELFF.

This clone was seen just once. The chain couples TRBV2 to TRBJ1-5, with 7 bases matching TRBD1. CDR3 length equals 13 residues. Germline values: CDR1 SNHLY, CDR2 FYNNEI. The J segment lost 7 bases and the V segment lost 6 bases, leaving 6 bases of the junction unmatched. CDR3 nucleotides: TGTGCCAGCAGCAGCAGGGGGGAACAGCCCCAGCATTTT. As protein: CASSSRGEQPQHF.

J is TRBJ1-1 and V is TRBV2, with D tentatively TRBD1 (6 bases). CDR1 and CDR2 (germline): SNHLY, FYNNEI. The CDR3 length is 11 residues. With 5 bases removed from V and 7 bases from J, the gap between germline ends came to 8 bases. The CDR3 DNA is TGTGCCAGCAGTAGGACAGATGAAGCTTTCTTT. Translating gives CASSRTDEAFF.

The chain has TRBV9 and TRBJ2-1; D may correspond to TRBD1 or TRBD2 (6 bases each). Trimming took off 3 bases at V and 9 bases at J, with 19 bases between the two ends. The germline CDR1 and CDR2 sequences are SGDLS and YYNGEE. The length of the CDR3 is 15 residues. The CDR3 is CASSAQGPMEGEQFF. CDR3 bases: TGTGCCAGCAGCGCACAGGGTCCCATGGAGGGTGAGCAGTTCTTC.

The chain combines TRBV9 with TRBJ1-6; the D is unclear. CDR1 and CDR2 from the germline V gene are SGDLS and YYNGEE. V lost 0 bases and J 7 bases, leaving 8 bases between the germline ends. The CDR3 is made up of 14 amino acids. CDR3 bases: TGTGCCAGCAGCGTAGAGTCGTGGAATTCACCCCTCCACTTT. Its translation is CASSVESWNSPLHF.

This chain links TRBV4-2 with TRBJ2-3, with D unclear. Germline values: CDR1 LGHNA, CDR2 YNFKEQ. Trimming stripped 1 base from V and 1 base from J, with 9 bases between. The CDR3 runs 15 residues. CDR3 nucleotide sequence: TGTGCCAGCAGCCAAGTCGCTGGGGGCACAGATACGCAGTATTTT. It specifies CASSQVAGGTDTQYF.

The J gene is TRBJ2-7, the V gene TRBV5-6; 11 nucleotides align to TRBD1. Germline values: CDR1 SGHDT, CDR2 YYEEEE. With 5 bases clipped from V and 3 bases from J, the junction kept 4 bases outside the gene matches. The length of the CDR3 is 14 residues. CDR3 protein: CASRTGTGGYEQYF. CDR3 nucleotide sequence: TGTGCCAGCAGAACCGGGACAGGGGGCTACGAGCAGTACTTC.

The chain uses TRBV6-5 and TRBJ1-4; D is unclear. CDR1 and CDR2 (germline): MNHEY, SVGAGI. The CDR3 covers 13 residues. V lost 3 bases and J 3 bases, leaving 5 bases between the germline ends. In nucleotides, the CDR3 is TGTGCCAGCAGTTATCAGGCTAATGAAAAACTGTTTTTT. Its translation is CASSYQANEKLFF.

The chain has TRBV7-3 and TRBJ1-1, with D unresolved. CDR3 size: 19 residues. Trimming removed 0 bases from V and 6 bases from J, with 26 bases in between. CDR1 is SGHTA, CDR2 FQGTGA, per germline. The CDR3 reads CASSLTVLGGWAVASEAFF. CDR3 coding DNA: TGTGCCAGCAGCTTAACGGTTTTAGGAGGGTGGGCAGTTGCTTCTGAAGCTTTCTTT.

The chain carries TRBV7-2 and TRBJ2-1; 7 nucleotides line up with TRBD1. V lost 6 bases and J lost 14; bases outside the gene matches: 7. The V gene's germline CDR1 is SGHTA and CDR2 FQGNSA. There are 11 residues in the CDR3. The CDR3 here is CASSPQGPKFF. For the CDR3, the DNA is TGTGCCAGCAGTCCACAGGGGCCTAAGTTCTTC.

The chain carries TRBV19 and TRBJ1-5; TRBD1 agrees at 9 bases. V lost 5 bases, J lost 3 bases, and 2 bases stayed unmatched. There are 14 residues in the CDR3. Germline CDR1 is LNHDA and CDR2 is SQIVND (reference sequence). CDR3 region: CASSGQGINQPQHF. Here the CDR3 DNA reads TGTGCCAGTAGTGGACAGGGGATCAATCAGCCCCAGCATTTT.

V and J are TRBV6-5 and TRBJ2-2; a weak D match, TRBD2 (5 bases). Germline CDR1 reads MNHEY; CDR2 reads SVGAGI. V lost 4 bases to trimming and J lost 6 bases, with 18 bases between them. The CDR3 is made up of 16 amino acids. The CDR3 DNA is TGTGCCAGCAGTTCCTCCTACAGCTTGAGGGCCGGGGAGCTGTTTTTT. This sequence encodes CASSSSYSLRAGELFF.

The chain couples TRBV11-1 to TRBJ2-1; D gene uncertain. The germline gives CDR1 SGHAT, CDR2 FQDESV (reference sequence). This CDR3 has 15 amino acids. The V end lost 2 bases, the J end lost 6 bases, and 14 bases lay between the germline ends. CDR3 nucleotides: TGTGCCAGCAGCTTAAGGTTCGGCGGCGGCAATGAGCAGTTCTTC. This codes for CASSLRFGGGNEQFF.

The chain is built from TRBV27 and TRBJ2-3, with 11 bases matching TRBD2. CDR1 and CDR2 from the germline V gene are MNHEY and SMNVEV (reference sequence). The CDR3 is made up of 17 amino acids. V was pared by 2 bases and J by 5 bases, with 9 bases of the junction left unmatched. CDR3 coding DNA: TGTGCCAGCAGTTTAATCCCTAGCGGGGGGTTTGGAGATACGCAGTATTTT. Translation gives CASSLIPSGGFGDTQYF.

CDR3 in DNA: TGTGCCAGCAGCTCGGGACGTAAATGGGGCTATGGCTACACCTTC. It specifies CASSSGRKWGYGYTF. The V call is TRBV7-8, the J call TRBJ1-2, with a possible D match to TRBD1 (5 bases). The CDR3 loop spans 15 amino acids. The germline V gene has CDR1 SGHVS and CDR2 FQNEAQ. Trimming stripped 4 bases from V and 4 bases from J, with 16 bases between. Based on the CDR3 plus reference TRBV7-8 and TRBJ1-2, the full variable domain is GAGVSQSPRYKVAKRGQDVALRCDPISGHVSLFWYQQALGQGPEFLTYFQNEAQLDKSGLPSDRFFAERPEGSVSTLKIQRTQQEDSAVYLCASSSGRKWGYGYTFGSGTRLTVV.

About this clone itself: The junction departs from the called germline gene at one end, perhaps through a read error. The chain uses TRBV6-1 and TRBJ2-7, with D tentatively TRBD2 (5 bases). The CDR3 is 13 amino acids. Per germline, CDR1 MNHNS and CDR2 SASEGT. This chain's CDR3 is CASSEGSSYEQYF. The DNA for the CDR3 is TGTGCCAGCAGCGAAGGGAGCTCCTACGAGCAGTACTTC.

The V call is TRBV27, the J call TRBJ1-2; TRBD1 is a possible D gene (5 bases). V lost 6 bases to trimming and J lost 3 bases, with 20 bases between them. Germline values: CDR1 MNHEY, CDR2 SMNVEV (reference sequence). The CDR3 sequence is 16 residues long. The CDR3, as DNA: TGTGCCAGCAGACCCGAAGGGGAAAGTCCTTACTATGGCTACACCTTC. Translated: CASRPEGESPYYGYTF.

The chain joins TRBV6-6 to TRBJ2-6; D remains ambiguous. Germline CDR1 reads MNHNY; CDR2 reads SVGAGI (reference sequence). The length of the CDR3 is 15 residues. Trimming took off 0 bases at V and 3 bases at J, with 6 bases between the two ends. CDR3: CASSYSDVGANVLTF. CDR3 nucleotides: TGTGCCAGCAGTTACTCGGACGTTGGGGCCAACGTCCTGACTTTC.

Written as DNA, the CDR3 is TGTGCCAGCAGCTTGCAGGGCGGCCAGCCCCAGCATTTT. Protein product: CASSLQGGQPQHF. This sequence joins TRBV7-3 and TRBJ1-5; the D gene is possibly TRBD1 (5 bases). Trimming pared 3 bases from V and 7 bases from J, leaving 10 bases between. Germline lookup yields CDR1 SGHTA and CDR2 FQGTGA. The CDR3 consists of 13 residues. Filled out from reference TRBV7-3 and TRBJ1-5, the complete variable domain reads GAGVSQTPSNKVTEKGKYVELRCDPISGHTALYWYRQSLGQGPEFLIYFQGTGAADDSGLPNDRFFAVRPEGSVSTLKIQRTERGDSAVYLCASSLQGGQPQHFGDGTRLSIL.

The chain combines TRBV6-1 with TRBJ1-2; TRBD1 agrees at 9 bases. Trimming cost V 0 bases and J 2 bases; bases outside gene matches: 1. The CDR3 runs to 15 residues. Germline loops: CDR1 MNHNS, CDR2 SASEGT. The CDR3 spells CASSEAGQGNYGYTF. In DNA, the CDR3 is TGTGCCAGCAGTGAAGCTGGACAGGGGAACTATGGCTACACCTTC.

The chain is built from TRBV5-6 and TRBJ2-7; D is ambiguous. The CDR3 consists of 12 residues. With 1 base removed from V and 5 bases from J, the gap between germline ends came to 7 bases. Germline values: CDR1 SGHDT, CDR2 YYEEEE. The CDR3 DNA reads TGTGCCAGCAGCTTGTACAACAACGAGCAGTACTTC. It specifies CASSLYNNEQYF.

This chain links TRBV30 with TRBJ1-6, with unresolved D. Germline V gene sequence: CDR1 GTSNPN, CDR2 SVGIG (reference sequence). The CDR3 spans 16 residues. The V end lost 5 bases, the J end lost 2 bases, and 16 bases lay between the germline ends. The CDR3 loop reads CAWVGKEVAYNSPLHF. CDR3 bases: TGTGCCTGGGTGGGGAAGGAGGTGGCCTATAATTCACCCCTCCACTTT.

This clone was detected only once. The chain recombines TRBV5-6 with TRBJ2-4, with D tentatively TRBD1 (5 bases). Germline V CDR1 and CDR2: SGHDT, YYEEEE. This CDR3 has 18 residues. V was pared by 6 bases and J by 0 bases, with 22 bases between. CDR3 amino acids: CASTVTVLTSIAKNIQYF. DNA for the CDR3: TGTGCCAGCACCGTGACAGTCCTGACAAGTATAGCCAAAAACATTCAGTACTTC.

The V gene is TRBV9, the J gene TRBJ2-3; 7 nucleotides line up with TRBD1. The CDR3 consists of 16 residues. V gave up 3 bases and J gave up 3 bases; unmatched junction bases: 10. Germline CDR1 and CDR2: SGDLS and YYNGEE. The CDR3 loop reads CASSALTGVGTDTQYF. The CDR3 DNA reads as TGTGCCAGCAGCGCGTTAACAGGGGTCGGGACAGATACGCAGTATTTT. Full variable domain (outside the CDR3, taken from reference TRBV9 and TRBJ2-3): DSGVTQTPKHLITATGQRVTLRCSPRSGDLSVYWYQQSLDQGLQFLIQYYNGEERAKGNILERFSAQQFPDLHSELNLSSLELGDSALYFCASSALTGVGTDTQYFGPGTRLTVL.

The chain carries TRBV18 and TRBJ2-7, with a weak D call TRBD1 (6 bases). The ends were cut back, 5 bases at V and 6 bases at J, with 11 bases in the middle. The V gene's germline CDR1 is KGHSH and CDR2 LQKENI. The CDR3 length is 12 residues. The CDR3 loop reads CASSLTGSEQYF. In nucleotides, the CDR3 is TGTGCCAGCTCATTGACAGGTTCCGAGCAGTACTTC. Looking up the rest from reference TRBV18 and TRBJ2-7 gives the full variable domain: NAGVMQNPRHLVRRRGQEARLRCSPMKGHSHVYWYRQLPEEGLKFMVYLQKENIIDESGMPKERFSAEFPKEGPSILRIQQVVRGDSAAYFCASSLTGSEQYFGPGTRLTVT.